This T cell receptor (beta chain) was profiled in a study of blood T cell repertoires in COVID-19. Study at large: Acute and convalescent COVID-19 specimens originated in the United States, Italy and Spain. Sources were T cells, B-cell-depleted T cells, or PBMCs; the material itself was cDNA or gDNA.

This CDR3 spans 15 amino acids. Unmatched junction bases numbered 8, after V lost 2 bases and J lost 7 bases. Germline CDR1 SGHAT, CDR2 FQNNGV. Original processing notes: Amplification of reference gene primers was used by the study to estimate nucleated cell counts. The protocol was immunoSEQ multiplex PCR, while the TCRdb copy is restricted to in-frame clones and leaves out a portion. The V and J calls and clone size were taken over from that table, and D and trimming were inferred from the DNA. Here the sample spans approximately 60,000 clones, roughly four fifths being singletons. Sequences were obtained from peripheral blood. The TCR was taken from a woman aged 80 or older with acute or convalescent COVID-19. V and J are TRBV11-2 and TRBJ2-1; TRBD2 agrees at 7 bases. CDR3 in DNA: TGTGCCAGCAGCTTATGGGGAGCGGGGACGAATGAGCAGTTCTTC. This gives the protein CASSLWGAGTNEQFF.